This T cell receptor beta chain was sequenced during a study of read filtering for tumor transcriptome and immune sequencing. Study-wide points: This fraction held mixed bone marrow immune cells after CD138-negative sorting.

The CDR3 is 12 amino acids. Germline CDR1 is DFQATT and CDR2 is SNEGSKA (reference sequence). Molecular barcoded adaptors covering alpha/delta and beta/gamma chains were used on about 0.4 ug RNA. One entry per CDR3 protein results from TCRdb running MiXCR on the reads. The table shows 35,000 to 40,000 distinct CDR3 sequences, with roughly 15% occurring only once. This clonotype was seen at least ten times. Its matching antigen is unknown. The V gene is TRBV20-1, the J gene TRBJ2-1; maybe TRBD2 (5 bases). This TCR was sampled from a donor at least 40 years old with multiple myeloma. Sequenced input: a population of CD138-negative cells sorted from bone marrow. The DNA for the CDR3 is TGCAGGGCGGGTCATGCCTACAATGAGCAGTTCTTC. It codes for CRAGHAYNEQFF.